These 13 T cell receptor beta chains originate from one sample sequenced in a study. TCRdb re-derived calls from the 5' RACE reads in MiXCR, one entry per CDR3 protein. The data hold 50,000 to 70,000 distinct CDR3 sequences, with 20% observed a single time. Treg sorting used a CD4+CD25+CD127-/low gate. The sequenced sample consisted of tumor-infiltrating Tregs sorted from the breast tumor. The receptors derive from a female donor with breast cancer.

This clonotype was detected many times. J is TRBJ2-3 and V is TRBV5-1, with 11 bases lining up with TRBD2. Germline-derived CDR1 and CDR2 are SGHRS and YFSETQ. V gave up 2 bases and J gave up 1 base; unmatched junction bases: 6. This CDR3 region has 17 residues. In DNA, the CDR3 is TGCGCCAGCAGCTTTACCATACTAGCGGGAGGCACAGATACGCAGTATTTT. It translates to CASSFTILAGGTDTQYF.

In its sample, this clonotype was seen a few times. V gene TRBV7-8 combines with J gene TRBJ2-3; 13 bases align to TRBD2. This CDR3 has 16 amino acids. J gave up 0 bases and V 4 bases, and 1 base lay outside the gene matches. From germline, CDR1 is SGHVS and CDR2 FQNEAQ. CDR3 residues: CASSWTSGRSTDTQYF. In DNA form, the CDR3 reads TGTGCCAGCAGCTGGACTAGCGGGAGAAGCACAGATACGCAGTATTTT.

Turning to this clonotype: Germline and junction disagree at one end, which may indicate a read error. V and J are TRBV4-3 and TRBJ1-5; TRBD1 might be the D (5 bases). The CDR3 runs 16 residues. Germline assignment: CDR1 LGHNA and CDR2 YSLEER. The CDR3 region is CASSLEGTVGNQPQHF. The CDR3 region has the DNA TGTGCCAGCAGCCTTGAGGGGACCGTAGGCAATCAGCCCCAACATTTT.

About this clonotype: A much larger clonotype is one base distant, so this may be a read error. CDR3 region: CASSDQVAEGPWETQYF. The CDR3 nucleotides read TGTGCCAGCAGTGATCAGGTAGCGGAAGGGCCTTGGGAGACCCAGTACTTC. This sequence joins TRBV2 and TRBJ2-5, with D maybe TRBD2 (6 bases). V lost 3 bases, J lost 5 bases, and 22 bases lay in between. Germline V gives CDR1 SNHLY, CDR2 FYNNEI. The CDR3 is 17 residues long.

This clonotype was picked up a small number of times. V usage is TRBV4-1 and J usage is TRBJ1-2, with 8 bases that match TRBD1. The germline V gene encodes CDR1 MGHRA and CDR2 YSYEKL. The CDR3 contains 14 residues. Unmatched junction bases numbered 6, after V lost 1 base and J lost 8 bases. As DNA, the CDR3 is TGCGCCAGCAGCCAAGCGACAGGGGTGGGCGGCTACACCTTC. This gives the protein CASSQATGVGGYTF.

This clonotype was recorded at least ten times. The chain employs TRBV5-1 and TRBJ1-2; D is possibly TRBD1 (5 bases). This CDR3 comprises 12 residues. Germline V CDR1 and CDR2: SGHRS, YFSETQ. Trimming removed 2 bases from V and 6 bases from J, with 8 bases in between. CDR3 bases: TGCGCCAGCAGCTTTTGGGGGAATGGCTACACCTTC. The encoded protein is CASSFWGNGYTF.

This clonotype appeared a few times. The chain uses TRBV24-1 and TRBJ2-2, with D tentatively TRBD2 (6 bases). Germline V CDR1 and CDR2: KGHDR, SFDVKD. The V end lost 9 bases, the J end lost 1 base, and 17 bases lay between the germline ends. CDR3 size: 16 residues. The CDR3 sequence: CATQSGGKKNTGELFF. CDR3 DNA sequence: TGTGCCACCCAGTCGGGCGGGAAAAAGAACACCGGGGAGCTGTTTTTT.

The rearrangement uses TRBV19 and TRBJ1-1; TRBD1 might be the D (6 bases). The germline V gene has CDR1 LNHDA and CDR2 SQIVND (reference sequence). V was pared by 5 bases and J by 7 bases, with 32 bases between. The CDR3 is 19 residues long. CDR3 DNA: TGTGCCAGTAGTGGGGGGCAGGCCTACCACGACGGGGGAAGGATTGAAGCTTTCTTT. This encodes CASSGGQAYHDGGRIEAFF.

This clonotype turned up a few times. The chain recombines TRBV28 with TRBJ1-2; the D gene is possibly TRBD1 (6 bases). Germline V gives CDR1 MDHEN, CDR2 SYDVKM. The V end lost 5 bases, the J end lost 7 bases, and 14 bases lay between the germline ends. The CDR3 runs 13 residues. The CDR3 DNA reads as TGTGCCAGCAGTCAGGGGATCGGGGGTGGCTACACCTTC. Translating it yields CASSQGIGGGYTF.

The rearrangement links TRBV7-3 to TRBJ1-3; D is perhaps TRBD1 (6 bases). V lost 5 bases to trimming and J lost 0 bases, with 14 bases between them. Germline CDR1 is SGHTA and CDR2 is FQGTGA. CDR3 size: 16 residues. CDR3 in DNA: TGTGCCAGCAGCCCGTCGACAGGCACCTCTGGAAACACCATATATTTT. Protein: CASSPSTGTSGNTIYF. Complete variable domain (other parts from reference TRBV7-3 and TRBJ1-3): GAGVSQTPSNKVTEKGKYVELRCDPISGHTALYWYRQSLGQGPEFLIYFQGTGAADDSGLPNDRFFAVRPEGSVSTLKIQRTERGDSAVYLCASSPSTGTSGNTIYFGEGSWLTVV.

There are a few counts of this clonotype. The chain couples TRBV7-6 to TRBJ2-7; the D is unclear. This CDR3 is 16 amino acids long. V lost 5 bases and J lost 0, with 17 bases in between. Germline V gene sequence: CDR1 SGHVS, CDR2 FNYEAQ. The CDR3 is CASSPNDGRVSYEQYF. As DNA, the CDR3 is TGTGCCAGCAGCCCGAACGACGGACGGGTCTCCTACGAGCAGTACTTC.

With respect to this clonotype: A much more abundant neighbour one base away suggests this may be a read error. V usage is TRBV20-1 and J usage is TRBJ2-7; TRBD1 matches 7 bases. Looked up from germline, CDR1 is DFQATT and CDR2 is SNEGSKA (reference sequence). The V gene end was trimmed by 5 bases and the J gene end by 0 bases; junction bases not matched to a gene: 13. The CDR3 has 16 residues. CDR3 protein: CSAVRHGTAGSYEQYV. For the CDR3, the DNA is TGCAGTGCTGTAAGACATGGGACAGCCGGCTCCTACGAGCAGTACGTC.

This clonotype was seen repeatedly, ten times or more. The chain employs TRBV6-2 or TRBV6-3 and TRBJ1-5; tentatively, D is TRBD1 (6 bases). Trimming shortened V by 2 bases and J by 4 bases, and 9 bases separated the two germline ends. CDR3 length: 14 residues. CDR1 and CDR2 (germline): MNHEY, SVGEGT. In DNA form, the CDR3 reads TGTGCCAGCAGTTACACAGGGTCAAATCAGCCCCAGCATTTT. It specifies CASSYTGSNQPQHF.